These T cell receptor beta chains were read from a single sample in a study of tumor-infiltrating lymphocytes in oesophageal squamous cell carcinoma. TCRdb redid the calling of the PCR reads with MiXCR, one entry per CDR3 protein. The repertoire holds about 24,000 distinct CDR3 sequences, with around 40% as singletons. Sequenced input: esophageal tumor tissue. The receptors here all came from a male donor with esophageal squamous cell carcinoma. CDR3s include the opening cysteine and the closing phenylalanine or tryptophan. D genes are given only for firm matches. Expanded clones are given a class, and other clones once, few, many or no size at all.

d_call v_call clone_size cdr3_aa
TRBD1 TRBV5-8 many CASSLRQGATEAFF
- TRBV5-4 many CASSLWSGDEQFF
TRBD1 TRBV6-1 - CASSHGTGTDTQYF
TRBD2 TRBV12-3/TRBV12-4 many CASSPGLAGTDTQYF
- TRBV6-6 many CASSYSNGGALTGANVLTF
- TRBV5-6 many CASSVEETQYF
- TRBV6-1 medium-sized CASTSGYIETQYF
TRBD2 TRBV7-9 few CASSADLADPYNEQFF
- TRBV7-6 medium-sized CASSPFGKSGANVLTF
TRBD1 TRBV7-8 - CASSSLVGTGSTDTQYF
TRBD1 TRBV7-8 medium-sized CASTGGSKGSYNSPLHF
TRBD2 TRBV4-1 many CASSRAGGGADTQYF
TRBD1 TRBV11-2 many CASSTRQGPTDTQYF
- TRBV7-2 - CASSLQQVKEQYF
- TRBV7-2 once CASSSQAGQNSPLHFGPQQFF
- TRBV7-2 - CASSLGPRAYEQYF
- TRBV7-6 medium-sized CASSYGTHEGIQYF
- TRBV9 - CASSSTFVPGTQQFF
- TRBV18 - CASSPLPQLSYNEQFF
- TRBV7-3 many CASSLRETPYNEQFF
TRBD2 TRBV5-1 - CASSPALAGGRETQYF
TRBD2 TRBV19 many CATGLAEYNEQFF
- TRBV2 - CASSETSGLQETQYF
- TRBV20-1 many CSAETDRLETQYF
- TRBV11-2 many CASSFEGTKAEAFF
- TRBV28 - CASSRPKGRGYTF
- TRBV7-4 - CASSPRLNIQYF
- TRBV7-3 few CASSDRPYAYNEQFF
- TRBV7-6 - CASSRLEQRGETQYF
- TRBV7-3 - CASSLQGSAKNIQYF
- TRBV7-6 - CASSRRDYNEQYF
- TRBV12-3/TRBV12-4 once CASSLATGPQDSQPKHF
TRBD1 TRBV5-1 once CASSLGGFSDRATEAFF
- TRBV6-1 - CASSEGPVANSYEQYF
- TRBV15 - CATSSNRGMNTEAFF
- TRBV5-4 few CASSLAGSTEQYF
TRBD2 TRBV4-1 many CASSQDATSLRTDTQYF
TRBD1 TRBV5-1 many CASSLQGHHYGYTF
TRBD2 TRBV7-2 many CASSDTSGNYNEQFF
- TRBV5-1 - CASGRDGPLDEQYF
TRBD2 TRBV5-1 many CASSLGTSNEQYF
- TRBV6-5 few CASSYEAVVYEQYF
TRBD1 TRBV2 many CASRTGDYEQYF
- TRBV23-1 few CASSQARGLDSPLHF
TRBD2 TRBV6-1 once CASMGGYTDTQYF
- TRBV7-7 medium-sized CASSLQGPPLTDTQYF
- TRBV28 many CASSFASGRGFNYGYTF
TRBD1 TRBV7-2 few CASSLGGGQGYYGYTF
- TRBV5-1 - CASSFGQPGPGNTIYF
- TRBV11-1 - CASSSAQGVTQYF
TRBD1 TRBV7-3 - CASSPTGGRRETQYF
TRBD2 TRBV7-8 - CASSVSGGQYF
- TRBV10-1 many CASSAPSYEQYF
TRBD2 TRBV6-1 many CASRPSGGQGEQYF
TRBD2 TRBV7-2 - CASSLELAGGDETQYF